This T cell receptor beta chain was sequenced during a study of blood T cell repertoires in COVID-19 (dated by TCRdb to 2020 to 2022). Turning to the overall study: Collaborator samples came from the United States, Italy and Spain and covered acute and convalescent phases of COVID-19. The repertoires were released in a freely available public database meant as a resource for research on the immune response to SARS-CoV-2. Samples were obtained from the ongoing ImmuneRACE study (first 160 participants) and from about 1,300 subjects provided by 6 global collaborators. The dataset comprised deeply sampled blood TCRbeta repertoires from subjects exposed to, actively infected with, or recovered from COVID-19. The prospective study material was composed of cDNA or gDNA derived from T cells, B-cell-depleted T cells, or PBMCs. Sample metadata almost always included a de-identified subject ID, COVID-19 status, age in years and sex. Where available, HLA class I and class II types were obtained from metadata supplied by the sample provider rather than from assay-based typing. Here is what the overall study found, with its caveats: The quantity of clinical and demographic metadata differed by source and by participant and was supplied without curation.

Turning to this clone: Its antigen is still unknown. No base-level quality is on record; no much larger clone is a single base apart.

The immunoSEQ Assay, a bias-controlled multiplex PCR, was used to amplify TCRbeta CDR3 regions from genomic DNA. The authors processed their data as follows. The number of nucleated cells in each sample was estimated from the amplification of reference gene primers within the assay. To quantify the absolute abundance of each unique TCRbeta CDR3 rearrangement, sequence reads were collapsed and filtered. For each sample, productive Simpson clonality was calculated as the square root of Simpson's diversity index over productive rearrangements. This immuneACCESS table, as held by TCRdb, lists in-frame sequences with V and J called but not all clones. Of the missing ones, under half trace to an unresolved V gene in checked studies; the others have no known cause. V and J calls plus clone size are reproduced from that table; the DNA served to infer D and trimming. Counted in this sample were about 150,000 clones; 85% to 95% of them appeared once. 0.5% to 0.55% of the sample is in the top ten clones.

Collaborating institutions collected whole blood in K2EDTA tubes following their own protocols. For TCRbeta analysis, collaborators shipped samples as frozen whole blood, isolated PBMCs, or DNA extracted from either of those sample types. The CDR3 measures 14 amino acids from cysteine to phenylalanine. Only the CDR3 portion is preserved as DNA: 42 bases, with reading frame beginning at the first base. The germline V gene provides CDR1 MNHEY and CDR2 SVGAGI. Trimming at the junction amounts to 4 bases on V and 5 bases on J, and the germline ends lie 14 bases apart. The sample comprised peripheral blood. The receptor was isolated from a man in his fifties with acute or convalescent COVID-19. The rearrangement joined TRBV6-5 to TRBJ1-1; the D gene is perhaps TRBD1, on 6 matching bases. CDR3 reads: CASSWNRVRTEAFF. DNA sequence: TGTGCCAGCAGTTGGAACAGGGTGAGGACTGAAGCTTTCTTT.